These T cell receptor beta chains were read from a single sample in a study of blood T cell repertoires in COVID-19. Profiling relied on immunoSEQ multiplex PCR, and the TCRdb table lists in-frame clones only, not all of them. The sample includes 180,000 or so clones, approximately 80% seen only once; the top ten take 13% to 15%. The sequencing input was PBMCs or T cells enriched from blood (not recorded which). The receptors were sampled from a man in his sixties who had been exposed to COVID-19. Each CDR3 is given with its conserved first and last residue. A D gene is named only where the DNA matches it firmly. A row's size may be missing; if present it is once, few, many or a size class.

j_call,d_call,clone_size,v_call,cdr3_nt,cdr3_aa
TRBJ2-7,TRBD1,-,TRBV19,TGTGCCAGTAGTTCACAGGGGAGCTCCTACGAGCAGTACTTC,CASSSQGSSYEQYF
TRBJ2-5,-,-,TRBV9,TGTGCCAGCAGCGTAGACGCCGGGGAGACCCAGTACTTC,CASSVDAGETQYF
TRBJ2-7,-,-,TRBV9,TGTGCCAGCAGCCCCCTCGGCGGGTCCCTCTACGAGCAGTACTTC,CASSPLGGSLYEQYF
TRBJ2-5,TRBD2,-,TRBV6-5,TGTGCCTGCCAAGGACTAGCGGTAGAGACCCAGTACTTC,CACQGLAVETQYF
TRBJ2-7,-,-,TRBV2,TGTGCCAGCAGTGTGGACAGCCCCAACGAGCAGTACTTC,CASSVDSPNEQYF
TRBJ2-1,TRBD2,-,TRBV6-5,TGTGCCAGCAGTACGGGAGGGAATGAGCAGTTCTTC,CASSTGGNEQFF
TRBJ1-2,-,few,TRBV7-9,TGTGCCAGCAGCCAGGAAGCTAACTATGGCTACACCTTC,CASSQEANYGYTF
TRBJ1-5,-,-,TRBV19,TGTGCCAGTAGTATAGAATGGGGCCCCCGTCAGCCCCAGCATTTT,CASSIEWGPRQPQHF
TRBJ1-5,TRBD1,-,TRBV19,TGTGCCACAAACAGGGGGCCTAGCAATCAGCCCCAGCATTTT,CATNRGPSNQPQHF
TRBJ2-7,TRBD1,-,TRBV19,TGTGCCAGTAGTATAATGGGGACAGGGGGTACTCTGAGCGTTTACGAGCAGTACTTC,CASSIMGTGGTLSVYEQYF
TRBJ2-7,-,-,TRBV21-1,TGTGCCAGCAGCAAAGCACGGCAGGGGAGCTCCTACGAGCAGTACTTC,CASSKARQGSSYEQYF
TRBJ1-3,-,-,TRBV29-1,TGCAGCGCCGCGGGATTCTCTGGAAACACCATATATTTT,CSAAGFSGNTIYF
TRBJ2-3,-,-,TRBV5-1,TGCGCCAGCAGCGTAGGGGGTGGACGGACACTCACAGATACGCAGTATTTT,CASSVGGGRTLTDTQYF
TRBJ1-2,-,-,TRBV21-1,TGTGCCAGCAGCAAAATTCCTCCCGGACGGGGTCACTTTGGATGTGGCTACACCTTC,CASSKIPPGRGHFGCGYTF
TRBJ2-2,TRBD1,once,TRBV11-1,TGTGCCAGCAGCCAAAGGACAGGGCTTACCGGGGAGCTGTTTTTT,CASSQRTGLTGELFF
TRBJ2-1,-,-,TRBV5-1,TGCGCCAGCAGCTTGGATAGTTGGGACACCAAAACCGATGAGCAGTTCTTC,CASSLDSWDTKTDEQFF
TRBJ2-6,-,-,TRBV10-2,TGCGCCAGCAGCCCCGACTTCTCTGGGGCCAACGTCCTGACTTTC,CASSPDFSGANVLTF
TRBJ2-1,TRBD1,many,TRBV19,TGTGCCAGTCGCCCGGACAGGAGCTCCTACAATGAGCAGTTCTTC,CASRPDRSSYNEQFF
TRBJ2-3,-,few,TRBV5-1,TGCGCCAGCTACCGGGGCGGGACCGATACAGATACGCAGTATTTT,CASYRGGTDTDTQYF
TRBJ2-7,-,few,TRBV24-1,TGTGCCACCAGTGACACCGGGAGAGGCTACGAGCAGTACTTC,CATSDTGRGYEQYF
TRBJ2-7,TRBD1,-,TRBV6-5,TGTGCCAGCAATTCCGGGACAGCTGGGACCTACGAGCAGTACTTC,CASNSGTAGTYEQYF
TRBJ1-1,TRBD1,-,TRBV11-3,TGTGCCAGCAGCCCGGGACAGAGCCCTGAAGCTTTCTTT,CASSPGQSPEAFF
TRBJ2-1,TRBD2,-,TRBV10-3,TGTGCCATCAGTGGAAATAGCGGGGACTCCTACAATGAGCAGTTCTTC,CAISGNSGDSYNEQFF
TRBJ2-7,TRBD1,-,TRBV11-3,TGTGCCAGCAGCTGGGGGACAGGTGCCTACGAGCAGTACTTC,CASSWGTGAYEQYF
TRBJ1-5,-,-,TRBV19,TGTGCCAGTAGTATAGATCCAGGGGCGAGGACCCAGCCCCAGCATTTT,CASSIDPGARTQPQHF
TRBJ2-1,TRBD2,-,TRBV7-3,TGTGCCAGCAGCCCCCTCCCCCGCGGGAGCTCCTACAATGAGCAGTTCTTC,CASSPLPRGSSYNEQFF
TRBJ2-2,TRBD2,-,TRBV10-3,TGTGCCATCAGTGAGATTAGCGGGAGTCTTGTCACCGGGGAGCTGTTTTTT,CAISEISGSLVTGELFF
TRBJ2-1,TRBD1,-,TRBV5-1,TGCGCCAGCAGCCCGACAGGGGGTGATTACAATGAGCAGTTCTTC,CASSPTGGDYNEQFF
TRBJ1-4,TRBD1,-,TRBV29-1,TGCAGCGTCCCGGACAGGAATGAAAAACTGTTTTTT,CSVPDRNEKLFF
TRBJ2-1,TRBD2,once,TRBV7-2,TGTGCCAGCAGCCTGAGGACTAGCCGGCAAAACAATGAGCAGTTCTTC,CASSLRTSRQNNEQFF
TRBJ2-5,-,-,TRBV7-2,TGTGCCAGCAGCTTAGTTCGGCGGGAGACCCAGTACTTC,CASSLVRRETQYF
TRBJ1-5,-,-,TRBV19,TGTGCCAGTAGGGGACTGCCCTATGGCAATCAGCCCCAGCATTTT,CASRGLPYGNQPQHF
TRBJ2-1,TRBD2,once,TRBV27,TGTGCCAGCAGGTCAGCGGGAGAAGTCAGTGAGCAGTTCTTC,CASRSAGEVSEQFF
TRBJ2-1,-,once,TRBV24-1,TGTGCCACCAGTGATCCGAGTCCCGGGAGTACTAATGAGCAGTTCTTC,CATSDPSPGSTNEQFF
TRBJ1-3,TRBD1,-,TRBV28,TGTGCCAGCAGATCGACAGGGCACCGTGGAAACACCATATATTTT,CASRSTGHRGNTIYF
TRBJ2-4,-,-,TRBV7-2,TGTGCCAGCAGCTCGCTCAAAAGGGGGGGTGTGAGGGACATTCAGTACTTC,CASSSLKRGGVRDIQYF
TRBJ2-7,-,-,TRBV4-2,TGTGCCAGCAGCCAAGACTCGAGCGGATACGAGCAGTACTTC,CASSQDSSGYEQYF
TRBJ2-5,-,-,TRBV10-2,TGCGCCAGCAGTGATCTTAGTCTGACCCAGTACTTC,CASSDLSLTQYF
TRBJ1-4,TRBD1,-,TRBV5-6,TGTGCCAGCAGCTTGACCTCAGGGGGCGGTAATGAAAAACTGTTTTTT,CASSLTSGGGNEKLFF
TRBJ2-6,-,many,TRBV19,TGTGCCAGTATGGCCTTCTCTGGGGCCAACGTCCTGACTTTC,CASMAFSGANVLTF
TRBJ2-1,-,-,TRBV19,TGTGCCAGTAGTCCTCCGGGACTCCCCAATGAGCAGTTCTTC,CASSPPGLPNEQFF
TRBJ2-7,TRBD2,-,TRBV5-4,TGTGCCAGCAGCTTGGAGGGGTCTAGCGGGTACTACGAGCAGTACTTC,CASSLEGSSGYYEQYF
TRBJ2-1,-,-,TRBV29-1,TGCAGCGTTATTTGGAGTTTCGTCAATGAGCAGTTCTTC,CSVIWSFVNEQFF
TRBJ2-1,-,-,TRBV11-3,TGTGCCAGCAGCTTATACAGGGCAGATGAGCAGTTCTTC,CASSLYRADEQFF
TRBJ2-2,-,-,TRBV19,TGTGCCAGTAGCCCGACGAGGTTTACCGGGGAGCTGTTTTTT,CASSPTRFTGELFF
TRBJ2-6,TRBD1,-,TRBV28,TGTGCCAGCAGTCTCCTCGATCCGGGACAGGGGGCAATAAGGAGTGGGGCCAACGTCCTGACTTTC,CASSLLDPGQGAIRSGANVLTF
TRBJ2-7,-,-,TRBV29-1,TGCAGCGTTGAGTCAGGTCAGGGCTACGAGCAGTACTTC,CSVESGQGYEQYF
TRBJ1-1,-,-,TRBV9,TGTGCCAGCAGTGCGGGAGTCAGGCCAGAAGAAGCTTTCTTT,CASSAGVRPEEAFF
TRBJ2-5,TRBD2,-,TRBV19,TGTGCCAGTAGGCCTCGGAGAGCGGGAGCTCAGGAGACCCAGTACTTC,CASRPRRAGAQETQYF
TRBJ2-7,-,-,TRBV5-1,TGCGCCAGCTCCCGGGAGTTGGGCTCCTACGAGCAGTACTTC,CASSRELGSYEQYF
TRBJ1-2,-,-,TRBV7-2,TGTGCCAGCAGCTTAGCGCAACTGGGGGGAGATTATGGCTACACCTTC,CASSLAQLGGDYGYTF
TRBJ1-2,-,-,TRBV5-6,TGTGCCAGCAGCCCAAGAGGCGGAGGAAACTATGGCTACACCTTC,CASSPRGGGNYGYTF
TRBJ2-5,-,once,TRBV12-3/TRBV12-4,TGTGCCAGCAGTTTGGGGGCAGAGACCCAGTACTTC,CASSLGAETQYF